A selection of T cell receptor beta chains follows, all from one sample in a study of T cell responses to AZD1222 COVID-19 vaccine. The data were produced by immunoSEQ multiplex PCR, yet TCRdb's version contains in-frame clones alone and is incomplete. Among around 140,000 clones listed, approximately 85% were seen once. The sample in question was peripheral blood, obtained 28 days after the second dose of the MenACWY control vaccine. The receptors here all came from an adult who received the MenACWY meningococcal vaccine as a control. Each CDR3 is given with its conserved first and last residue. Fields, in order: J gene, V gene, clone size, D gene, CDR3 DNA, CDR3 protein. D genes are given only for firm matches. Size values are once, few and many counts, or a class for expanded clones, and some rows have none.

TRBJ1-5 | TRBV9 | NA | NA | TGTGCCAGCAGCGTACTCGGGGATAGCAATCAGCCCCAGCATTTT | CASSVLGDSNQPQHF
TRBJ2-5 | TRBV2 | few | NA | TGTGCCAGCAGTGAAGCGGGGGCCGAGACCCAGTACTTC | CASSEAGAETQYF
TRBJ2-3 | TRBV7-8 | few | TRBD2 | TGTGCCAGCAGCAACCGGGACTACTGGAGCACAGATACGCAGTATTTT | CASSNRDYWSTDTQYF
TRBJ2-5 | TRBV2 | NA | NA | TGTTCCAGCAGTGGCACCGGGCCCGTGCCAGAGACCCAGTACTTC | CSSSGTGPVPETQYF
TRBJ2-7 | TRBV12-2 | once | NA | TGTGCAAGTCGTTTTAAACAGGGCTACGAGCAGTACTTC | CASRFKQGYEQYF
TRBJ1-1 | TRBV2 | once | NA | TGTGCCAGCAACAGGGACGAAGCTTTCTTT | CASNRDEAFF
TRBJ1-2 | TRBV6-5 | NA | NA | TGTGCCAGCAGTTACTCGTTACGGGACGGTGGCTACACCTTC | CASSYSLRDGGYTF
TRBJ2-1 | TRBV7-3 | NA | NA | TGTGCCAGCAGCTCTCGGGACCCTAGCTCCTACAATGAGCAGTTCTTC | CASSSRDPSSYNEQFF
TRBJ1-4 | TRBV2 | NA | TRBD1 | TGTGCCAGCACCACCCGGGACAGGGAGGTGGCTACTAATGAAAAACTGTTTTTT | CASTTRDREVATNEKLFF
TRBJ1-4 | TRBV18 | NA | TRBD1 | TGTGCCAGCTCACCGAACGCCGGGGACAGGGGGGTTCGTGAAAAACTGTTTTTT | CASSPNAGDRGVREKLFF
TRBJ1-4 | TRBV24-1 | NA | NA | TGTGCCACCAGTGACTCGGAAAGGGCCCCTAATGAAAAACTGTTTTTT | CATSDSERAPNEKLFF
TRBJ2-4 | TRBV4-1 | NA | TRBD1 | TGCGCCAGCAGCTCCGGGACAGGGCTAGCCAAAAACATTCAGTACTTC | CASSSGTGLAKNIQYF
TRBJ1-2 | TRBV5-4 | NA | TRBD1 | TGTGCCAGCAGCTCTCCGGGACAGGGAAACTATGGCTACACCTTC | CASSSPGQGNYGYTF
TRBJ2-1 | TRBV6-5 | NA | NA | TGTGCCAGCATGCCGGGAGATAGCTCCTACAATGAGCAGTTCTTC | CASMPGDSSYNEQFF
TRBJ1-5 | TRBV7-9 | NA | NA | TGTGCCAGCAGCAAAGCTTGGGAGGCGGTTCAGCCCCAGCATTTT | CASSKAWEAVQPQHF
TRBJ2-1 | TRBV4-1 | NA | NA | TGCGCCAGCAGCCAATGGTTTGTTAGCTCCTACAATGAGCAGTTCTTC | CASSQWFVSSYNEQFF
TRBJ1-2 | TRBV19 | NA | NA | TGTGCCAGTAGTACCAAGATACAGGGAAACTATGGCTACACCTTC | CASSTKIQGNYGYTF
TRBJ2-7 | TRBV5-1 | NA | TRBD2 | TGCGCCAGCAGCTTGACTAGCGGGGGATCCTACGAGCAGTACTTC | CASSLTSGGSYEQYF
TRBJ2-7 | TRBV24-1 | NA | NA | TGTGCCACCAGCTCAGGAGGGGTCTACGAGCAGTACTTC | CATSSGGVYEQYF